The clone carrying this T cell receptor beta chain was counted a few times. Its antigen is not known. Tumor samples were obtained before definitive surgery or chemotherapy. Here immunoSEQ multiplex PCR was the method, and the copy in TCRdb shows in-frame clones only, minus some. The data show about 18,000 clones, with roughly 75% seen just once and about 6% held by the top ten. This sample was taken from a study of high-grade serous ovarian cancer treatment subgroups. For the study at large: Each sample yielded on average around 7,000 unique TCR beta rearrangements from approximately 15,000 reads. Regarding the study as a whole: Without spatial data, bulk sequencing limits insight into HGSC tumor diversity. The analyses considered CDR3 and ignored CDR1 and CDR2. TCR relatedness rose with neoantigen level and trended with mutation load.

There are 17 residues in the CDR3. The V and J ends lost 0 bases and 5 bases respectively, with 16 bases between them. Germline-derived CDR1 and CDR2 are MGHDK and SYGVNS. The sequenced material came from tumor tissue. The rearrangement uses TRBV25-1 and TRBJ2-2; D possibly corresponds to TRBD2 (6 bases). The sequence was collected from a human donor with high-grade serous ovarian cancer. This CDR3 reads CASSEYLKRVDTGELFF. As DNA, the CDR3 is TGTGCCAGCAGTGAATATTTAAAGCGGGTAGATACCGGGGAGCTGTTTTTT.